Presented here are 18 T cell receptor beta chains from one specimen sequenced in a study of blood T cell repertoires in COVID-19. The assay was immunoSEQ multiplex PCR, and TCRdb's table has in-frame clones only and misses some. The sample carries 30,000 to 45,000 clones, approximately 78% recorded once. Sequencing used peripheral blood. All receptors come from a man aged 55 to 70 in a cohort sampled during active COVID-19.

The gene calls are TRBV3-1 (or the pseudogene TRBV3-2) and TRBJ2-2; 10 bases match TRBD1. There are 18 residues in the CDR3. The germline V gene has CDR1 LGHDT and CDR2 YNNKEL (reference sequence). Trimming at V came to 1 base and at J to 6 bases, leaving 11 bases not matched to a gene. The CDR3 nucleotides read TGTGCCAGCAGCCAAGTCGGGACAGGGGTCTCCGGAGCCGGGGAGCTGTTTTTT. Residues: CASSQVGTGVSGAGELFF.

In DNA, the CDR3 is TGTGCCAGCAGTTGGCCGGGTCGATCACCCCTCCACTTT. This translates into CASSWPGRSPLHF. The genes are TRBV6-2 or TRBV6-3 and TRBJ1-6; no clear D gene. The V gene's germline CDR1 is MNHEY and CDR2 SVGEGT. The V and J ends lost 4 bases and 10 bases respectively, with 11 bases between them. This CDR3 spans 13 amino acids.

The J gene is TRBJ2-2, the V gene TRBV24-1, with D unclear. The germline V gene has CDR1 KGHDR and CDR2 SFDVKD. With 9 bases removed from V and 0 bases from J, the gap between germline ends came to 13 bases. This CDR3 has 15 residues. The CDR3 sequence: CATSLGTTNTGELFF. Written as DNA, the CDR3 is TGTGCCACCTCACTGGGCACCACGAACACCGGGGAGCTGTTTTTT.

The chain uses TRBV5-4 and TRBJ2-2; TRBD1 aligns across 9 bases. Trimming cost V 4 bases and J 4 bases; bases outside gene matches: 5. Germline CDR1 reads SGHNT; CDR2 reads YYREEE (reference sequence). This CDR3 spans 15 amino acids. This chain's CDR3 is CASSLTGGFTGELFF. The CDR3 bases are TGTGCCAGCAGCCTGACAGGGGGGTTCACCGGGGAGCTGTTTTTT.

In this sample, this clone turned up a few times. The chain uses TRBV4-1 and TRBJ1-1, with 7 bases aligning to TRBD1. Germline V gives CDR1 MGHRA, CDR2 YSYEKL. This CDR3 has 15 amino acids. The trim removed 2 bases at V and 5 bases at J, leaving 8 bases unmatched. The CDR3 bases are TGCGCCAGCAGCCAAATCGACAGGGATCGGACTGAAGCTTTCTTT. Its translation is CASSQIDRDRTEAFF.

The chain uses TRBV7-3 and TRBJ2-3, with unresolved D. Looked up from germline, CDR1 is SGHTA and CDR2 is FQGTGA. The CDR3 has 14 residues. Trimming shortened V by 3 bases and J by 5 bases, and 12 bases separated the two germline ends. The CDR3: CASSLSGGGDTQYF. The CDR3 DNA reads TGTGCCAGCAGCTTGAGTGGCGGCGGAGATACGCAGTATTTT. Based on the CDR3 plus reference TRBV7-3 and TRBJ2-3, the full variable domain is GAGVSQTPSNKVTEKGKYVELRCDPISGHTALYWYRQSLGQGPEFLIYFQGTGAADDSGLPNDRFFAVRPEGSVSTLKIQRTERGDSAVYLCASSLSGGGDTQYFGPGTRLTVL.

The gene calls are TRBV19 and TRBJ2-7; the match to TRBD1 covers 11 bases. The V and J ends lost 8 bases and 3 bases, in that order; junction bases with no gene match: 3. This CDR3 is 13 amino acids long. Germline loops: CDR1 LNHDA, CDR2 SQIVND (reference sequence). The CDR3 protein is CASGDRGDYEQYF. DNA of the CDR3: TGTGCCAGTGGGGACAGGGGGGACTACGAGCAGTACTTC. The variable domain in full, completed from reference TRBV19 and TRBJ2-7, reads DGGITQSPKYLFRKEGQNVTLSCEQNLNHDAMYWYRQDPGQGLRLIYYSQIVNDFQKGDIAEGYSVSREKKESFPLTVTSAQKNPTAFYLCASGDRGDYEQYFGPGTRLTVT.

This chain connects TRBV6-4 to TRBJ2-3; TRBD2 is a possible D gene (6 bases). The CDR3 is 14 amino acids. The V end lost 1 base, the J end lost 4 bases, and 9 bases lay between the germline ends. Germline V lookup: CDR1 MRHNA, CDR2 SNTAGT. Here the CDR3 reads CASSDYSGADTQYF. The CDR3 DNA sequence: TGTGCCAGCAGTGACTATAGCGGTGCAGATACGCAGTATTTT.

CDR3 region: CASSLGLAGARTKNIQYF. CDR3 DNA: TGTGCCAGCAGCTTAGGACTAGCGGGGGCCAGGACCAAAAACATTCAGTACTTC. This rearrangement joins TRBV7-8 to TRBJ2-4; 12 bases line up with TRBD2. The CDR3 runs to 18 residues. In germline, CDR1 is SGHVS, CDR2 FQNEAQ. The V and J ends lost 1 base and 2 bases, in that order; junction bases with no gene match: 6.

J is TRBJ2-7 and V is TRBV27; 10 bases align to TRBD2. V lost 6 bases and J lost 3; bases outside the gene matches: 5. This CDR3 has 14 amino acids. Germline CDR1 reads MNHEY; CDR2 reads SMNVEV (reference sequence). The CDR3 coding sequence is TGTGCCAGCAGCGTAGCGGGAGGCATCTACGAGCAGTACTTC. This codes for CASSVAGGIYEQYF.

This chain uses TRBV7-3 with TRBJ2-3; TRBD2 might be the D (6 bases). CDR1 and CDR2 (germline): SGHTA, FQGTGA. There are 14 residues in the CDR3. With 5 bases removed from V and 0 bases from J, the gap between germline ends came to 9 bases. The CDR3 coding sequence is TGTGCCAGCAGCCCCGGGACTAGCACAGATACGCAGTATTTT. Translating gives CASSPGTSTDTQYF.

The chain links TRBV18 to TRBJ1-6; D call uncertain. With 2 bases removed from V and 7 bases from J, the gap between germline ends came to 3 bases. This CDR3 has 12 amino acids. CDR1 is KGHSH, CDR2 LQKENI, per germline. The CDR3 nucleotides are TGTGCCAGCTCACCAGAGAATTCACCCCTCCACTTT. It translates to CASSPENSPLHF.

This sequence joins TRBV21-1 and TRBJ2-2; TRBD1 is taken as the D call from the table, unchecked against the DNA. TRBV21-1 is recorded as a pseudogene. CDR3 length: 15 residues. The CDR3 bases are TGTGCCAGCTCCAGGGCGGCTGGTGAAACCGGGGAGCTGTTTTTT. It specifies CASSRAAGETGELFF.

This chain joins TRBV4-2 and TRBJ1-2; the D is unclear. Germline V gene lookup returns CDR1 LGHNA and CDR2 YNFKEQ. This CDR3 spans 12 amino acids. The germline V and J ends were trimmed by 0 bases and 8 bases, with 7 bases remaining between them. The CDR3 nucleotides read TGTGCCAGCAGCCAAGACCTTCAGGGCTACACCTTC. Amino acid sequence: CASSQDLQGYTF.

The chain has TRBV7-2 and TRBJ2-6; perhaps TRBD1 as D (5 bases). In germline, CDR1 is SGHTA, CDR2 FQGNSA. Trimming stripped 3 bases from V and 4 bases from J, with 19 bases between. The CDR3 extends over 18 amino acids. CDR3 amino acids: CASSFRSGWGSGANVLTF. As DNA, the CDR3 is TGTGCCAGCAGCTTTCGGTCAGGGTGGGGTTCCGGGGCCAACGTCCTGACTTTC. Variable domain in full (rest from reference TRBV7-2 and TRBJ2-6): GAGVSQSPSNKVTEKGKDVELRCDPISGHTALYWYRQSLGQGLEFLIYFQGNSAPDKSGLPSDRFSAERTGGSVSTLTIQRTQQEDSAVYLCASSFRSGWGSGANVLTFGAGSRLTVL.

The chain recombines TRBV28 with TRBJ1-3; D is ambiguous. The V end lost 2 bases, the J end lost 2 bases, and 7 bases lay between the germline ends. The germline V gene encodes CDR1 MDHEN and CDR2 SYDVKM. CDR3 size: 14 residues. In DNA form, the CDR3 reads TGTGCCAGCAGTTTAAGTACAGCTGGAAACACCATATATTTT. Translated: CASSLSTAGNTIYF.

The V gene is TRBV28, the J gene TRBJ2-3; D is possibly TRBD2 (6 bases). Trimming cost V 7 bases and J 3 bases, with 20 bases left between them. Germline CDR1 is MDHEN and CDR2 is SYDVKM. The CDR3 consists of 16 residues. Here the CDR3 reads CASTRLGTGVTDTQYF. The CDR3 region has the DNA TGTGCCAGCACCCGACTAGGTACGGGGGTAACAGATACGCAGTATTTT.

The V call is TRBV12-3 or TRBV12-4, the J call TRBJ1-6; possibly TRBD1 for D (5 bases). Trimming pared 6 bases from V and 9 bases from J, leaving 12 bases between. The CDR3 runs to 13 residues. CDR3 amino acids: CASRSGGISPLHF. The CDR3, as DNA: TGTGCCAGCAGATCGGGGGGAATTTCACCCCTCCACTTT.